This T cell receptor beta chain was documented in a study of CXCR3-negative and CXCR3-positive naive CD8 T cells. CD45RO-CCR7+CD27+CD95- characterized naive CD8+ T cells. Turning to this clonotype: The antigen is unknown.

CDR1 is SEHNR, CDR2 FQNEAQ, per germline (reference sequence). This CDR3 comprises 15 residues. General study results and limits: The study inferred TCR strength from TRB CDR3 properties and found comparable surface CD5 between naive subsets.

TRB cDNA libraries were made by UMI-labeled 5' RACE. TCRdb reprocessed the 5' RACE reads and reports one entry per CDR3 protein, with no DNA. This listing includes 100,000 or so distinct CDR3 sequences. The sample taken for sequencing was naive CXCR3- CD8+ T cells from blood. Subset in this sample: CD45RO-CCR7+CD27+CD95- naive CD8+ T cells lacking CXCR3 (TNR3-). V gene TRBV7-9 combines with J gene TRBJ1-1; TCRdb proposes TRBD1, but this gene call is untestable without DNA. The TCR originated in a human donor in good health. Some clones in this sample may be carry-over from other donors' samples. The CDR3 spells CASSPRAVPGTEAFF.